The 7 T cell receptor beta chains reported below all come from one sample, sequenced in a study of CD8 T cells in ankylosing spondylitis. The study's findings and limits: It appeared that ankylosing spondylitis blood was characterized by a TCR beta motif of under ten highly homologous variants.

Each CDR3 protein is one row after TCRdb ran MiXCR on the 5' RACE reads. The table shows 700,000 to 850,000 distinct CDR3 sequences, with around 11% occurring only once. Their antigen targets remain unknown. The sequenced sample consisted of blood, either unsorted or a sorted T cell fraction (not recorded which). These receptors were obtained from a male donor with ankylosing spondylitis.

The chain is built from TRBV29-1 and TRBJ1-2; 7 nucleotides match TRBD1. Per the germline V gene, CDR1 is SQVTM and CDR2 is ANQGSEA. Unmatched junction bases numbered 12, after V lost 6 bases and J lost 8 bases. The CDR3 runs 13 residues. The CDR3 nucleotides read TGCAGCGTCGGGGGACAGATATCGAGAGGCTACACCTTC. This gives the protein CSVGGQISRGYTF. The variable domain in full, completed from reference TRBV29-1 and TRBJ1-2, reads SAVISQKPSRDICQRGTSLTIQCQVDSQVTMMFWYRQQPGQSLTLIATANQGSEATYESGFVIDKFPISRPNLTFSTLTVSNMSPEDSSIYLCSVGGQISRGYTFGSGTRLTVV.

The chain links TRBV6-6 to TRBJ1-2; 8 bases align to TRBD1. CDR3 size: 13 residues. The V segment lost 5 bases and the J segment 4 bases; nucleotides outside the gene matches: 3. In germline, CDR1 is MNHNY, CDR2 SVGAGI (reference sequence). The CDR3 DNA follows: TGTGCCAGCAGTAACCAGGGGGCCTATGGCTACACCTTC. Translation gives CASSNQGAYGYTF.

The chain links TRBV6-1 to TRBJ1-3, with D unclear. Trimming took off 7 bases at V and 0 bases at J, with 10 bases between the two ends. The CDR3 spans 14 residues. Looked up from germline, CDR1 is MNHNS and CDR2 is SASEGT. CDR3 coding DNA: TGTGCCAGCAAGATAGTGAGCTCTGGAAACACCATATATTTT. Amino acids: CASKIVSSGNTIYF.

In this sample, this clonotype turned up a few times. The CDR3 loop is CASVGGENTEAFF. The DNA of the CDR3 is TGTGCCAGCGTAGGCGGGGAGAACACTGAAGCTTTCTTT. The chain uses TRBV27 and TRBJ1-1; D gene unclear. The V gene lost 8 bases and the J gene lost 1 base, with 11 bases spanning the gap. CDR1 is MNHEY and CDR2 is SMNVEV in the germline V gene (reference sequence). This CDR3 has 13 residues.

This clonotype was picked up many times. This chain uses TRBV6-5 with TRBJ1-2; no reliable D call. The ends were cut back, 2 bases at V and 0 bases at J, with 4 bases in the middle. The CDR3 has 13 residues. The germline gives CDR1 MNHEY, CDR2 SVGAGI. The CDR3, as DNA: TGTGCCAGCAGTTACGGGGCTAACTATGGCTACACCTTC. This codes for CASSYGANYGYTF.

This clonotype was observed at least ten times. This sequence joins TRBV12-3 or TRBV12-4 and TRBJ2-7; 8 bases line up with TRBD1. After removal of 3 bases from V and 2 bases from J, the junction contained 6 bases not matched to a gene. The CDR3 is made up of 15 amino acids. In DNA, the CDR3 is TGTGCCAGCAGTTTGAAGACAGGGGAAACCTACGAGCAGTACTTC. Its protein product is CASSLKTGETYEQYF.

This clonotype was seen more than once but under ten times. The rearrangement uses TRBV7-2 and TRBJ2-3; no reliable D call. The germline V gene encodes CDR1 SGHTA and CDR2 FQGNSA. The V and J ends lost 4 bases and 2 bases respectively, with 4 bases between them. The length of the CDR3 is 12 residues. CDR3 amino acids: CASSYDTDTQYF. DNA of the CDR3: TGTGCCAGCAGCTACGACACAGATACGCAGTATTTT.